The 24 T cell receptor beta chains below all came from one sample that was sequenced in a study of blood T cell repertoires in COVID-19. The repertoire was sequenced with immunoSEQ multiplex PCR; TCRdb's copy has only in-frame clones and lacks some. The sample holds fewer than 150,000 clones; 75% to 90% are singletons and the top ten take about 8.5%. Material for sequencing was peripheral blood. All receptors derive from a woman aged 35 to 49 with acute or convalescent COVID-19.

The CDR3 sequence is CASSRRTGDADTQYF. CDR3 coding DNA: TGTGCCAGTAGTAGACGGACAGGGGATGCGGATACGCAGTATTTT. This chain links TRBV19 with TRBJ2-3; the match to TRBD1 covers 9 bases. Losses at the gene ends were 4 bases for V and 6 bases for J; bases not matched to a gene: 8. CDR1 LNHDA and CDR2 SQIVND come from the germline V gene (reference sequence). The CDR3 is made up of 15 amino acids.

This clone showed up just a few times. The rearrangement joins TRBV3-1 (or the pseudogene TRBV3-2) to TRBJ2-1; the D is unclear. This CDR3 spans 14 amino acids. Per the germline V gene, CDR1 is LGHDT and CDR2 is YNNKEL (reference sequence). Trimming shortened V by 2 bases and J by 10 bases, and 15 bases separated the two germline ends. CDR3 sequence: CASSQSVGAREQFF. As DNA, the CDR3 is TGTGCCAGCAGCCAATCTGTAGGAGCTAGGGAGCAGTTCTTC.

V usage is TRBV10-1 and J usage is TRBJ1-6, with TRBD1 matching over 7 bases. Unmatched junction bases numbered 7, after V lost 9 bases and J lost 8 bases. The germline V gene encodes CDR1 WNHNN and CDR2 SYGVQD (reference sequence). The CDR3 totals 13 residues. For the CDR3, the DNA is TGCGCCAGTCACCGGGACAGTTATTCACCCCTCCACTTT. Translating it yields CASHRDSYSPLHF.

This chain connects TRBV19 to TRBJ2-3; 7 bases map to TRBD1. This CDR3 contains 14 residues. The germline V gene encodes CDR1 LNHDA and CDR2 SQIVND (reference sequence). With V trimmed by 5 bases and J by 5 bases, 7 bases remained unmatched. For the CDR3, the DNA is TGTGCCAGTAGTCCACGGACAGGACAAGATACGCAGTATTTT. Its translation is CASSPRTGQDTQYF.

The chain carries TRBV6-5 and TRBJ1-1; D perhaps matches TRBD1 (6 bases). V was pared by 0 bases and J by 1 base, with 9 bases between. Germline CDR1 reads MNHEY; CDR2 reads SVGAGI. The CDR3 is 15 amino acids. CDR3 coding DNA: TGTGCCAGCAGTTACTCCTCGACAGGGAACACTGAAGCTTTCTTT. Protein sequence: CASSYSSTGNTEAFF.

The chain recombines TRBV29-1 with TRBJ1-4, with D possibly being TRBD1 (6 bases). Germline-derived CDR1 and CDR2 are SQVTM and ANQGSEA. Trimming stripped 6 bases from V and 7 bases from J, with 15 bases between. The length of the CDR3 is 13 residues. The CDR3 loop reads CSVRKGDPEKLFF. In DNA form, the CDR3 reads TGCAGCGTCAGAAAGGGGGATCCTGAAAAACTGTTTTTT.

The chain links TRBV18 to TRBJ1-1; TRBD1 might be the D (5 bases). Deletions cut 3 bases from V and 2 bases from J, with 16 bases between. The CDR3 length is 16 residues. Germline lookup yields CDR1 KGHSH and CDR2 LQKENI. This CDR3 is CASSPPGRPINTEAFF. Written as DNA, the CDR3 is TGTGCCAGCTCACCGCCAGGGCGTCCCATAAACACTGAAGCTTTCTTT.

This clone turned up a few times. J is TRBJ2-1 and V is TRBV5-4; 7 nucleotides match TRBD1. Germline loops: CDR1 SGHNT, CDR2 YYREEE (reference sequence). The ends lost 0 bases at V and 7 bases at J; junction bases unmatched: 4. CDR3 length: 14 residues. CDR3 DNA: TGTGCCAGCAGCTTGGCAGGGGGAAGGAATGAGCAGTTCTTC. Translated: CASSLAGGRNEQFF.

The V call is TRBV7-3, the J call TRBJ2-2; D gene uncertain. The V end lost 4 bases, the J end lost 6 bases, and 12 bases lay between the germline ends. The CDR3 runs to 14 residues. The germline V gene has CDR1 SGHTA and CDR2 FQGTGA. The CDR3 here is CASSSPNVPGELFF. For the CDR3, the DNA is TGTGCCAGCAGCTCTCCTAACGTCCCCGGGGAGCTGTTTTTT.

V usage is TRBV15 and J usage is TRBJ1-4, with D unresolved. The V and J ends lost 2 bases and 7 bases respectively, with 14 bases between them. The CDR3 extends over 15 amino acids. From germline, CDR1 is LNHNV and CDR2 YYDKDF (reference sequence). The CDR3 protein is CATSRPRGSSEKLFF. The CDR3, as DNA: TGTGCCACCAGCAGACCCCGGGGTTCGAGTGAAAAACTGTTTTTT.

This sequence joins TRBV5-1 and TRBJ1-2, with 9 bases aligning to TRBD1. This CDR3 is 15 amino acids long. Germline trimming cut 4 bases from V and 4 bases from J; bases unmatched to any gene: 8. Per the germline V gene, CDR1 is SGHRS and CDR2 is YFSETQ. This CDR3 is CASSLSGTGTYGYTF. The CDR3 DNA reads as TGCGCCAGCAGCCTATCCGGGACAGGGACCTATGGCTACACCTTC.

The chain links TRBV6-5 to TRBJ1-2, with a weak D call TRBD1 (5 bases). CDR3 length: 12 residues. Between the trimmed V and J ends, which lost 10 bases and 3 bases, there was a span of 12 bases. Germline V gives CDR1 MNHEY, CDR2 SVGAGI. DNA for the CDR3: TGTGCCACCCGACAGCACCACTATGGCTACACCTTC. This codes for CATRQHHYGYTF.

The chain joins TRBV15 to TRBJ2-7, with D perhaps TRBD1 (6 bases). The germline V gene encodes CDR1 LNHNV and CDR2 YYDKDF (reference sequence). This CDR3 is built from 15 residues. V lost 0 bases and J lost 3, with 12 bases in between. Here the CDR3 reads CATSRDRYRDYEQYF. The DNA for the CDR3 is TGTGCCACCAGCAGAGATAGATACAGGGACTACGAGCAGTACTTC.

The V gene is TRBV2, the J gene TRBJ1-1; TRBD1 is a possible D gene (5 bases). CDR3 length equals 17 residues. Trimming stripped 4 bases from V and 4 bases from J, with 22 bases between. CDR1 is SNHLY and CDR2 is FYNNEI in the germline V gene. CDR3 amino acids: CASSGLNSGGTSTEAFF. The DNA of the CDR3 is TGTGCCAGCAGTGGTTTAAATTCTGGGGGGACGAGCACTGAAGCTTTCTTT. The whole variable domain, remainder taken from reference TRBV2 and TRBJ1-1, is EPEVTQTPSHQVTQMGQEVILRCVPISNHLYFYWYRQILGQKVEFLVSFYNNEISEKSEIFDDQFSVERPDGSNFTLKIRSTKLEDSAMYFCASSGLNSGGTSTEAFFGQGTRLTVV.

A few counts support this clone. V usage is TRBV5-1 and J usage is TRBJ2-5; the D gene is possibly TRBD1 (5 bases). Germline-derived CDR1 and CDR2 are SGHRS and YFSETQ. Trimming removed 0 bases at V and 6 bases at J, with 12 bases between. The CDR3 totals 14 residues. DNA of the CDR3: TGCGCCAGCAGCTTGGATCAGGGTAGACAGACCCAGTACTTC. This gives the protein CASSLDQGRQTQYF.

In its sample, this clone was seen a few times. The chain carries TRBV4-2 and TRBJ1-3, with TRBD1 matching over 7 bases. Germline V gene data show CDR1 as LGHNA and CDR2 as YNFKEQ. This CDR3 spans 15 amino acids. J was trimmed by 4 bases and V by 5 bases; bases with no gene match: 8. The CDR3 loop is CASSWSGTAGNTIYF. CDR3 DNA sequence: TGTGCCAGCAGCTGGTCGGGGACAGCCGGAAACACCATATATTTT.

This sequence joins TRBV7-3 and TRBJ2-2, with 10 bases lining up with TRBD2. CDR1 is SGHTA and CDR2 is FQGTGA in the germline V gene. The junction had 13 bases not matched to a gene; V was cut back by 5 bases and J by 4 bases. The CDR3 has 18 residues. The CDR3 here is CASSRIPLSSGGTGELFF. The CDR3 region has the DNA TGTGCCAGCAGCCGCATCCCCCTTTCTAGCGGGGGCACCGGGGAGCTGTTTTTT.

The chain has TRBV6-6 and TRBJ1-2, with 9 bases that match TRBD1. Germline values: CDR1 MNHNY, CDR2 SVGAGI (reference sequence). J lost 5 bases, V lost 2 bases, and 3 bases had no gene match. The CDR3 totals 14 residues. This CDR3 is CASSYRGQGYGYTF. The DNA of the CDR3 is TGTGCCAGCAGTTACCGGGGACAGGGTTATGGCTACACCTTC.

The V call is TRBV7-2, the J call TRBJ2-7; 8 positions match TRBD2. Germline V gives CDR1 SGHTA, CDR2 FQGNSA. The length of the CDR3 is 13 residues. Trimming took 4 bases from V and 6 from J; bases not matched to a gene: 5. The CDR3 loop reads CASSSGLVLEQYF. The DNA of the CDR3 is TGTGCCAGCAGCTCGGGACTAGTCCTCGAGCAGTACTTC.

The CDR3 sequence is CASSYSRVAEAFF. CDR3 DNA: TGTGCCAGCAGTTACTCCCGGGTCGCCGAAGCTTTCTTT. The gene calls are TRBV6-5 and TRBJ1-1, with no clear D. The germline V and J ends were trimmed by 0 bases and 8 bases, with 10 bases remaining between them. The germline V gene encodes CDR1 MNHEY and CDR2 SVGAGI. The CDR3 spans 13 residues.

The CDR3 coding sequence is TGTGCCAGCCTGCAGGGAGGGAACACCGGGGAGCTGTTTTTT. Translation gives CASLQGGNTGELFF. V usage is TRBV18 and J usage is TRBJ2-2, with D possibly matching TRBD2 (6 bases). Germline-derived CDR1 and CDR2 are KGHSH and LQKENI. V gave up 8 bases and J gave up 1 base, with 11 bases separating them. The CDR3 is 14 amino acids.

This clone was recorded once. The CDR3 DNA is TGTGCCAGCAGTTTAGGCAGAAGCTCCTACGAGCAGTACTTC. It codes for CASSLGRSSYEQYF. The rearrangement links TRBV27 to TRBJ2-7; D ambiguous. This CDR3 is built from 14 residues. V was cut by 2 bases and J by 0 bases, with 8 bases left in between. Germline assignment: CDR1 MNHEY and CDR2 SMNVEV (reference sequence).

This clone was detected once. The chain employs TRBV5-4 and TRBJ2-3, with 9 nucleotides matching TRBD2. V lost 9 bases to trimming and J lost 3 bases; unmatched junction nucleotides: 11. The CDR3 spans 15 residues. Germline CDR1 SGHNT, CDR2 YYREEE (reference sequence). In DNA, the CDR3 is TGTGCCACCCCAGGGGCGGGGGGGTTGACAGATACGCAGTATTTT. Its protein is CATPGAGGLTDTQYF.

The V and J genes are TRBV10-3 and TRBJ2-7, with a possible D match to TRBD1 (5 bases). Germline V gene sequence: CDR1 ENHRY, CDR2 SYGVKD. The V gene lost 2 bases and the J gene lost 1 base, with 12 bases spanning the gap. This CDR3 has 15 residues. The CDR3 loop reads CAISEKGLLSYEQYF. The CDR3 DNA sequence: TGTGCCATCAGTGAGAAGGGGCTACTGTCCTACGAGCAGTACTTC.